This T cell receptor (beta chain) was recovered during a study of neurological immune-mediated disorders. Notes on the study in general: Neither clinical nor MRI features were found to be associated with the multiple sclerosis repertoire cluster. HTLV-1-associated myelopathy showed the most TCR clonal expansion; multiple sclerosis the least, below healthy controls.

The cDNA came from 5'RACE with 10-nucleotide random UMIs. Sequencing runs each yielded over 180 million TCR-beta sequences from 15-18 subjects. Via MiXCR, TCRdb re-called the 5' RACE reads, giving one row per CDR3 protein. The sample yields approximately 80,000 distinct CDR3 sequences, about 4.5% seen once. Looked up from germline, CDR1 is SGDLS and CDR2 is YYNGEE. V lost 4 bases, J lost 0 bases, and 11 bases lay in between. The CDR3 extends over 15 amino acids. Noted time point: longitudinal time-point 3. On this clonotype: The antigen remains unidentified.

The origin of this receptor is a woman in her sixties with multiple sclerosis. The genes are TRBV9 and TRBJ1-3; D is unclear. Sequencing input: PBMCs. CDR3 nucleotide sequence: TGTGCCAGCAGCTTAGCAGTGAGCTCTGGAAACACCATATATTTT. Translating it yields CASSLAVSSGNTIYF.